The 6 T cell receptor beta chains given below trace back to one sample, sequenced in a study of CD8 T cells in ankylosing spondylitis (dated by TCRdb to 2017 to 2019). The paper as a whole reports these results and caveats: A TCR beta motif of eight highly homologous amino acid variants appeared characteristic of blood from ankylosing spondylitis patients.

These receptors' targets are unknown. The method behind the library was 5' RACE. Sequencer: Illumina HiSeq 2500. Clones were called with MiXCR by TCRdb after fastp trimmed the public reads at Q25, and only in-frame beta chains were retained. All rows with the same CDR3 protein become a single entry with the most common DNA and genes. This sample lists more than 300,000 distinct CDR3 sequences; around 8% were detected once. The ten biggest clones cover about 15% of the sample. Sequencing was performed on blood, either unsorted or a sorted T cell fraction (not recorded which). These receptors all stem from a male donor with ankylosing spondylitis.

For the CDR3, the DNA is TGTGCCAGCGTCGCGGGCCCCTCCTACAATGAGCAGTTCTTC. Translated: CASVAGPSYNEQFF. The rearrangement joins TRBV6-1 to TRBJ2-1, with D perhaps matching TRBD2 (5 bases). Trimming took 8 bases from V and 0 from J, leaving 11 bases between them. The CDR3 length is 14 residues. Germline CDR1 and CDR2: MNHNS and SASEGT.

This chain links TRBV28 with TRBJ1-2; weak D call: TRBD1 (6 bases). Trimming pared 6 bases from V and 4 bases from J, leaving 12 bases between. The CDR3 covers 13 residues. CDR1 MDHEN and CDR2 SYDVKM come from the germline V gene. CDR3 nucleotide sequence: TGTGCCAGCAGGGTACAGGGACCCTATGGCTACACCTTC. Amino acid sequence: CASRVQGPYGYTF.

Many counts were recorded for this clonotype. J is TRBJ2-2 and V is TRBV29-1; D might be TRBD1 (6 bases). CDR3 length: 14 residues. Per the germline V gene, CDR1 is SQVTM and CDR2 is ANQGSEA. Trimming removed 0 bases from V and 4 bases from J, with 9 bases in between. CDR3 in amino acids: CSVEEPRGTGELFF. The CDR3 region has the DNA TGCAGCGTTGAAGAGCCCAGGGGCACCGGGGAGCTGTTTTTT.

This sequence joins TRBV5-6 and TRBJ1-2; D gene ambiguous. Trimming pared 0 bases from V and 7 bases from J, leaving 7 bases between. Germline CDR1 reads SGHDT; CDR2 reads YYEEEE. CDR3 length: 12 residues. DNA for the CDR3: TGTGCCAGCAGCTTGGTTACAACTGGCTACACCTTC. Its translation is CASSLVTTGYTF.

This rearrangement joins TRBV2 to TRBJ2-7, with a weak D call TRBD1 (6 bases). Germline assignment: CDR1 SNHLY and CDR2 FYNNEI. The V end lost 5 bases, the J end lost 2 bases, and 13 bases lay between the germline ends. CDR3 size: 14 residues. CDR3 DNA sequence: TGTGCCAGCAGTTTCGACAGGACCACCTACGAGCAGTACTTC. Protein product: CASSFDRTTYEQYF.

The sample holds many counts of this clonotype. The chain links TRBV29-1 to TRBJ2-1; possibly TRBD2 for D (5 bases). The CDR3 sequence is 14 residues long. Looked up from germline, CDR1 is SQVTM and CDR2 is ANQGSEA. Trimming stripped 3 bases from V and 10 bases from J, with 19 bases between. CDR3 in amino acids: CSVEGGTEGDEQFF. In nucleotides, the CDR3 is TGCAGCGTTGAGGGTGGCACTGAGGGAGACGAGCAGTTCTTC.